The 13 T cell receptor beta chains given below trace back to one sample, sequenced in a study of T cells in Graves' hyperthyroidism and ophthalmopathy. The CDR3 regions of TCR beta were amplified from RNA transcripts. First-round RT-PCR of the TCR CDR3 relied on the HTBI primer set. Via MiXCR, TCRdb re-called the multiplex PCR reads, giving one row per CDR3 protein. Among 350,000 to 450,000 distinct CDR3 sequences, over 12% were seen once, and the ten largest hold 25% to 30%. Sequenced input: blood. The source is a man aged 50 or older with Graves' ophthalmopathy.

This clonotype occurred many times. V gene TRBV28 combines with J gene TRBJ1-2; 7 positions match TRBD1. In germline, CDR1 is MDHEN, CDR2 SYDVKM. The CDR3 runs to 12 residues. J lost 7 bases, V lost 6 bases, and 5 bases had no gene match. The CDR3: CASRTGSVGYTF. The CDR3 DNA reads TGTGCCAGCAGGACAGGGTCGGTTGGCTACACCTTC.

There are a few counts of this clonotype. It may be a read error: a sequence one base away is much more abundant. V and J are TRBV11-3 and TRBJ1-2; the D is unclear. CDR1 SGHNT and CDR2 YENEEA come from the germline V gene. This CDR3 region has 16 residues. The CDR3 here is CASSLFLETADYGHTF. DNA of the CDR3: TGTGCCAGCAGCCTATTTCTGGAGACTGCAGATTATGGCCACACCTTC.

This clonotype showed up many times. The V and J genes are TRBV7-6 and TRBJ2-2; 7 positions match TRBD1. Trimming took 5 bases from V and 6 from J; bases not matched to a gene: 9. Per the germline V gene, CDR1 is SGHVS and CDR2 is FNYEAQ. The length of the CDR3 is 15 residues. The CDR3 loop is CASSLGGKLSGELFF. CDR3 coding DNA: TGTGCCAGCAGCCTAGGGGGCAAATTGTCCGGGGAGCTGTTTTTT. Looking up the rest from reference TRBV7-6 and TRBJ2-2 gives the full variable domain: GAGVSQSPRYKVTKRGQDVALRCDPISGHVSLYWYRQALGQGPEFLTYFNYEAQQDKSGLPNDRFSAERPEGSISTLTIQRTEQRDSAMYRCASSLGGKLSGELFFGEGSRLTVL.

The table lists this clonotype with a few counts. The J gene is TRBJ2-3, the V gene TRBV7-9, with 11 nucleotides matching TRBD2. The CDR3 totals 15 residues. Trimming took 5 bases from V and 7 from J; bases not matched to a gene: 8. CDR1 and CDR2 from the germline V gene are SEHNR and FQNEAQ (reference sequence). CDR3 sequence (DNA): TGTGCCAGCAGCCCCACTAGCGGGAGTGCTTATACGCAGTATTTT. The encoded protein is CASSPTSGSAYTQYF. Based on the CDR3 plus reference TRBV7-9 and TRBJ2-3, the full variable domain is DTGVSQNPRHKITKRGQNVTFRCDPISEHNRLYWYRQTLGQGPEFLTYFQNEAQLEKSRLLSDRFSAERPKGSFSTLEIQRTEQGDSAMYLCASSPTSGSAYTQYFGPGTRLTVL.

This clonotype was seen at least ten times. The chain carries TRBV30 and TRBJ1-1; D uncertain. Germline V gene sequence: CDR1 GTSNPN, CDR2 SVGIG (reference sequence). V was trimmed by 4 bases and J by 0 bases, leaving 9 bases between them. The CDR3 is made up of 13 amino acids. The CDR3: CAWTAFMNTEAFF. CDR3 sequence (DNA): TGTGCCTGGACTGCATTCATGAACACTGAAGCTTTCTTT. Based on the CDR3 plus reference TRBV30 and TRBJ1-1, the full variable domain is SQTIHQWPATLVQPVGSPLSLECTVEGTSNPNLYWYRQAAGRGLQLLFYSVGIGQISSEVPQNLSASRPQDRQFILSSKKLLLSDSGFYLCAWTAFMNTEAFFGQGTRLTVV.

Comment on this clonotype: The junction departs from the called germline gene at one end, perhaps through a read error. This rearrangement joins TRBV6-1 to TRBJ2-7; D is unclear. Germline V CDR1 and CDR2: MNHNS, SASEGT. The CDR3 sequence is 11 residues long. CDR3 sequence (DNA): TGTGCCAGCAGTGAACCCTACAAGCAGTACTTC. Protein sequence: CASSEPYKQYF.

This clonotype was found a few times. The CDR3 sequence: CASSQYTGGSYNSPLHF. CDR3 in DNA: TGTGCCAGCAGTCAATATACAGGGGGCTCCTATAATTCACCCCTCCACTTT. The rearrangement uses TRBV28 and TRBJ1-6; 8 positions match TRBD1. The CDR3 totals 17 residues. With 5 bases clipped from V and 0 bases from J, the junction kept 6 bases outside the gene matches. The germline V gene has CDR1 MDHEN and CDR2 SYDVKM.

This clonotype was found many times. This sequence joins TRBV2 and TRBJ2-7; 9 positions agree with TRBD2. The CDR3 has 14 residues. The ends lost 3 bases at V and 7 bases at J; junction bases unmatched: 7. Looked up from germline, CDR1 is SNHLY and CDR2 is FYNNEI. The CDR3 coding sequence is TGTGCCAGCAGTGAGGTAGCGGGAGTTCGGGAGCAGTACTTC. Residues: CASSEVAGVREQYF.

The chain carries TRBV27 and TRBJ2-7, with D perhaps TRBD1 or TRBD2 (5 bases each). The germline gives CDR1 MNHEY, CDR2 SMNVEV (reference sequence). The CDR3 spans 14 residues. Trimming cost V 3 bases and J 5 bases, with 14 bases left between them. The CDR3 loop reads CASSFQGVSHEQYF. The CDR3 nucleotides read TGTGCCAGCAGTTTCCAGGGAGTGTCCCACGAGCAGTACTTC.

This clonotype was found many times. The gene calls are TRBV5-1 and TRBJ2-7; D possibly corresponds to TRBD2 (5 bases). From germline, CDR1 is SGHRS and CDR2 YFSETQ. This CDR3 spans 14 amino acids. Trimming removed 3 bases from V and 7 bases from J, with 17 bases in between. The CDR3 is CASSYTVKSGEQYF. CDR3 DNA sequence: TGCGCCAGCAGCTATACAGTGAAATCGGGAGAGCAGTACTTC.

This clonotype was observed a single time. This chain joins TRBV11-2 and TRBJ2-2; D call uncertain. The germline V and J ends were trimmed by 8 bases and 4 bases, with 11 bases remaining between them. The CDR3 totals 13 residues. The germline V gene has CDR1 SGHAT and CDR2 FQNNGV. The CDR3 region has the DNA TGTGCCAGCTCTCGTGGCTTCACCGGGGAGCTGTTTTTT. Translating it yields CASSRGFTGELFF.

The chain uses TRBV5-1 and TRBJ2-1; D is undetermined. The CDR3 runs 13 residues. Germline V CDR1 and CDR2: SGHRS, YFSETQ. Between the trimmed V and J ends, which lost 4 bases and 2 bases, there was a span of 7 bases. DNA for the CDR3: TGCGCCAGCAGCGGAAGAACCTACAATGAGCAGTTCTTC. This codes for CASSGRTYNEQFF.

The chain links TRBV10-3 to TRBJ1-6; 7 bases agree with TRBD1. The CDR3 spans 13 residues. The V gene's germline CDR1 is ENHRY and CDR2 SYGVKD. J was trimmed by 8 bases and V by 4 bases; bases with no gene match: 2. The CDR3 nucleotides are TGTGCCATCAGTGGGGACAGCGATTCACCCCTCCACTTT. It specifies CAISGDSDSPLHF.